This TCR beta chain is drawn from a study of shared clonotypes between healthy human individuals. This table comes from immunoSEQ multiplex PCR, and its TCRdb copy is limited to in-frame clones, with some not included. The table has approximately 100,000 clones, roughly 66% seen once; the top ten hold approximately 24%. Germline assignment: CDR1 MGHDK and CDR2 SYGVNS. The CDR3 runs 12 residues. The V end was cut by 3 bases, the J end by 8 bases, with 10 bases between. The gene calls are TRBV25-1 and TRBJ1-1, with a possible D match to TRBD1 (5 bases). The TCR was taken from a woman aged 25-40 years in good health. Sample: memory CD8+ T cells sorted from blood. Subset noted: CD45RO+ cells pooled with CCR7-negative TemRA cells. The CDR3 reads CASSDYEGEAFF. CDR3 in DNA: TGTGCCAGCAGTGACTACGAGGGGGAAGCTTTCTTT. The full variable domain, with the rest looked up from reference TRBV25-1 and TRBJ1-1, is EADIYQTPRYLVIGTGKKITLECSQTMGHDKMYWYQQDPGMELHLIHYSYGVNSTEKGDLSSESTVSRIRTEHFPLTLESARPSHTSQYLCASSDYEGEAFFGQGTRLTVV.